The 29 T cell receptor beta chains below were found in one sample sequenced in a study of OX40 agonist ivuxolimab in advanced cancers. Data came from immunoSEQ multiplex PCR; TCRdb stores just in-frame clones and leaves some out. The sample consists of tens of thousands of clones, about four fifths of them appearing once. The sample was CD4+ or CD8+ T cells sorted from blood, taken in a trial of the OX40 agonist ivuxolimab. The receptors were sampled from an adult with an advanced solid tumor such as melanoma, head and neck, liver or kidney cancer.

The chain is built from TRBV14 and TRBJ2-5, with D perhaps matching TRBD1 (6 bases). The CDR3 consists of 15 residues. Germline V gene sequence: CDR1 SGHDN, CDR2 FVKESK. V was shortened by 1 base and J by 5 bases, with 14 bases between the two germline ends. In DNA form, the CDR3 reads TGTGCCAGCAGCCAAGTGCAGGGGTGGTCGGAGACCCAGTACTTC. Its translation is CASSQVQGWSETQYF.

The V call is TRBV7-8, the J call TRBJ2-3; D remains unclear. Trimming took 6 bases from V and 4 from J, leaving 11 bases between them. Germline-derived CDR1 and CDR2 are SGHVS and FQNEAQ. This CDR3 has 13 residues. CDR3 sequence: CASRMGVADTQYF. For the CDR3, the DNA is TGTGCCAGCAGGATGGGTGTAGCAGATACGCAGTATTTT.

This clone occurred a few times. This chain uses TRBV6-5 with TRBJ1-1; TRBD1 is a possible D gene (5 bases). Germline V gene data show CDR1 as MNHEY and CDR2 as SVGAGI. V was pared by 4 bases and J by 7 bases, with 13 bases between. This CDR3 has 13 amino acids. The CDR3 is CASSSSGAIEAFF. CDR3 nucleotides: TGTGCCAGCAGTTCCTCTGGGGCGATTGAAGCTTTCTTT.

This clone showed up just a few times. This chain uses TRBV27 with TRBJ1-1; the D is unclear. In germline, CDR1 is MNHEY, CDR2 SMNVEV (reference sequence). V lost 1 base and J 4 bases, leaving 13 bases between the germline ends. The CDR3 totals 15 residues. CDR3: CASSLFSVGVTEAFF. The CDR3 nucleotides read TGTGCCAGCAGTTTATTTTCTGTTGGAGTCACTGAAGCTTTCTTT.

DNA of the CDR3: TGTGCCAGTAGTATAGGAGGGGCAGGGCGCGAGCAGTACTTC. Amino acids: CASSIGGAGREQYF. V gene TRBV19 combines with J gene TRBJ2-7; D tentatively reads TRBD1 or TRBD2 (5 bases each). The CDR3 sequence is 14 residues long. V was trimmed by 1 base and J by 6 bases, leaving 13 bases between them. The germline V gene encodes CDR1 LNHDA and CDR2 SQIVND (reference sequence).

J is TRBJ1-5 and V is TRBV13, with D perhaps TRBD1 (6 bases). This CDR3 is built from 14 residues. Between the trimmed V and J ends, which lost 3 bases and 4 bases, there was a span of 10 bases. Germline V gene lookup returns CDR1 PRHDT and CDR2 FYEKMQ (reference sequence). The CDR3 reads CASSFGTSNQPQHF. The CDR3 nucleotides are TGTGCCAGCAGCTTCGGGACATCGAATCAGCCCCAGCATTTT.

This chain links TRBV29-1 with TRBJ1-2; D call uncertain. The CDR3 spans 12 residues. Germline V gene sequence: CDR1 SQVTM, CDR2 ANQGSEA. V was pared by 8 bases and J by 5 bases, with 15 bases between. The CDR3 sequence is CSSWEGEYGYTF. The CDR3, as DNA: TGCAGCTCCTGGGAAGGCGAGTATGGCTACACCTTC.

This clone was recorded a few times. The chain combines TRBV15 with TRBJ2-7; tentatively, D is TRBD2 (6 bases). The germline V and J ends were trimmed by 2 bases and 3 bases, with 14 bases remaining between them. Germline values: CDR1 LNHNV, CDR2 YYDKDF (reference sequence). The CDR3 length is 15 residues. CDR3 nucleotide sequence: TGTGCCACCAGCAGACCAATCGGGAGCTACTACGAGCAGTACTTC. Protein: CATSRPIGSYYEQYF.

The rearrangement links TRBV2 to TRBJ1-4; a weak D match, TRBD1 (6 bases). The CDR3 extends over 16 amino acids. The germline V gene encodes CDR1 SNHLY and CDR2 FYNNEI. The V and J ends lost 1 base and 8 bases respectively, with 17 bases between them. The CDR3 nucleotides are TGTGCCAGCAGTGAAGAGGGGGGAGAGGGGAGCGAAAAACTGTTTTTT. Protein: CASSEEGGEGSEKLFF.

V gene TRBV9 combines with J gene TRBJ2-7; 8 positions match TRBD1. V was pared by 4 bases and J by 3 bases, with 9 bases of the junction left unmatched. Per germline, CDR1 SGDLS and CDR2 YYNGEE. This CDR3 is 15 amino acids long. CDR3 nucleotides: TGTGCCAGCAGCCTGACAGGGGAAGAAGGCTACGAGCAGTACTTC. Protein: CASSLTGEEGYEQYF.

The chain has TRBV14 and TRBJ1-5; D is ambiguous. From germline, CDR1 is SGHDN and CDR2 FVKESK. Trimming removed 1 base from V and 2 bases from J, with 6 bases in between. This CDR3 contains 14 residues. As DNA, the CDR3 is TGTGCCAGCAGCCAAGGGGGTCGCAATCAGCCCCAGCATTTT. Protein: CASSQGGRNQPQHF.

With respect to this clone: The sample carries other DNA sequences with the same CDR3. CDR3 nucleotides: TGTGCCAGTAGTATTGGAGGGGCCGGCACTGAAGCTTTCTTT. Translated, it gives CASSIGGAGTEAFF. The chain uses TRBV19 and TRBJ1-1; a weak D match, TRBD1 (5 bases). From germline, CDR1 is LNHDA and CDR2 SQIVND (reference sequence). Trimming removed 3 bases from V and 4 bases from J, with 12 bases in between. The CDR3 is 14 residues long.

V usage is TRBV2 and J usage is TRBJ2-3; D might be TRBD1 or TRBD2, each matching 6 bases. Trimming removed 6 bases from V and 4 bases from J, with 17 bases in between. CDR1 is SNHLY and CDR2 is FYNNEI in the germline V gene. The CDR3 runs to 15 residues. CDR3 in amino acids: CASRKGVGGADTQYF. CDR3 bases: TGTGCCAGCAGAAAAGGGGTCGGGGGCGCAGATACGCAGTATTTT. Looking up the rest from reference TRBV2 and TRBJ2-3 gives the full variable domain: EPEVTQTPSHQVTQMGQEVILRCVPISNHLYFYWYRQILGQKVEFLVSFYNNEISEKSEIFDDQFSVERPDGSNFTLKIRSTKLEDSAMYFCASRKGVGGADTQYFGPGTRLTVL.

The CDR3 DNA is TGCGCCAGCAGCCAAGAGGGCAGGCTTGACTATGGCTACACCTTC. Translated: CASSQEGRLDYGYTF. V gene TRBV4-1 combines with J gene TRBJ1-2; D gene ambiguous. The length of the CDR3 is 15 residues. The germline V gene has CDR1 MGHRA and CDR2 YSYEKL. V lost 0 bases to trimming and J lost 3 bases, with 11 bases between them.

This chain uses TRBV10-3 with TRBJ1-2, with 7 bases matching TRBD1. CDR3 length: 15 residues. Germline CDR1 ENHRY, CDR2 SYGVKD. Trimming at V came to 3 bases and at J to 5 bases, leaving 9 bases not matched to a gene. CDR3 protein: CAISDVGGDMYGYTF. In nucleotides, the CDR3 is TGTGCCATCAGTGATGTAGGGGGCGATATGTATGGCTACACCTTC.

This chain joins TRBV10-3 and TRBJ2-7, with D tentatively TRBD1 (6 bases). The CDR3 has 16 amino acids. Germline CDR1 reads ENHRY; CDR2 reads SYGVKD. Trimming shortened V by 4 bases and J by 0 bases, and 16 bases separated the two germline ends. The CDR3 protein is CAISGRTGQSSYEQYF. For the CDR3, the DNA is TGTGCCATCAGTGGACGGACGGGACAAAGCTCCTACGAGCAGTACTTC.

The rearrangement joins TRBV19 to TRBJ1-5; 7 positions match TRBD1. The germline V gene has CDR1 LNHDA and CDR2 SQIVND (reference sequence). The CDR3 contains 16 residues. Trimming cost V 1 base and J 3 bases; bases outside gene matches: 6. CDR3: CASSIGAGTDNQPQHF. CDR3 coding DNA: TGTGCCAGTAGTATAGGGGCCGGGACAGACAATCAGCCCCAGCATTTT.

The CDR3 DNA follows: TGTGCCAGCAGCTTTGACCAGGACAGGGTGGACGAGCAGTACTTC. It yields the protein CASSFDQDRVDEQYF. The rearrangement links TRBV7-8 to TRBJ2-7; 8 nucleotides line up with TRBD1. With 3 bases clipped from V and 5 bases from J, the junction kept 9 bases outside the gene matches. The CDR3 totals 15 residues. Germline V gives CDR1 SGHVS, CDR2 FQNEAQ.

The V and J genes are TRBV10-3 and TRBJ1-2; perhaps TRBD1 as D (5 bases). The germline V and J ends were trimmed by 0 bases and 7 bases, with 24 bases remaining between them. The germline V gene encodes CDR1 ENHRY and CDR2 SYGVKD. The CDR3 has 18 amino acids. The CDR3 is CAISESMVGTALDGGYTF. CDR3 bases: TGTGCCATCAGTGAGTCAATGGTGGGGACGGCTCTGGATGGTGGCTACACCTTC.

This clone has just a few counts. V is TRBV13 and J is TRBJ2-2; 10 positions agree with TRBD2. CDR1 is PRHDT and CDR2 is FYEKMQ in the germline V gene (reference sequence). This CDR3 region has 17 residues. Trimming took 2 bases from V and 1 from J; bases not matched to a gene: 4. The CDR3 loop is CASSLTSGDLNTGELFF. DNA of the CDR3: TGTGCCAGCAGCTTAACTAGCGGGGACTTGAACACCGGGGAGCTGTTTTTT.

J is TRBJ1-1 and V is TRBV9; the D is unclear. Trimming took 0 bases from V and 9 from J, leaving 18 bases between them. Germline V gene sequence: CDR1 SGDLS, CDR2 YYNGEE. The CDR3 is made up of 15 amino acids. CDR3 DNA sequence: TGTGCCAGCAGCGTAGACGACAAGGGCCGGGTCAAAGCTTTCTTT. Translation gives CASSVDDKGRVKAFF.

The chain has TRBV6-1 and TRBJ2-7; no definite D call. Trimming left V 6 bases short and J 1 base short, with 16 bases between. There are 15 residues in the CDR3. The germline V gene encodes CDR1 MNHNS and CDR2 SASEGT. CDR3 in amino acids: CASSPLPASSYEQYF. CDR3 nucleotides: TGTGCCAGCAGCCCCCTGCCCGCCTCGTCCTACGAGCAGTACTTC.

This clone has only one observation. The chain recombines TRBV6-4 with TRBJ1-1; TRBD1 matches 9 bases. V dropped 6 bases and J dropped 0; count of bases not matched to a gene: 2. The length of the CDR3 is 14 residues. Germline V gene sequence: CDR1 MRHNA, CDR2 SNTAGT. In DNA form, the CDR3 reads TGTGCCAGCAGGGACAGGGGCCTGAACACTGAAGCTTTCTTT. Protein: CASRDRGLNTEAFF.

The V call is TRBV19, the J call TRBJ1-2; TRBD1 matches 7 bases. The J segment lost 3 bases and the V segment lost 5 bases, leaving 3 bases of the junction unmatched. Germline values: CDR1 LNHDA, CDR2 SQIVND (reference sequence). The CDR3 totals 13 residues. CDR3 loop: CASSLQGDYGYTF. CDR3 bases: TGTGCCAGTAGTCTCCAGGGGGACTATGGCTACACCTTC.

The chain has TRBV7-9 and TRBJ2-7, with D possibly being TRBD1 (6 bases). Germline values: CDR1 SEHNR, CDR2 FQNEAQ (reference sequence). V was trimmed by 3 bases and J by 7 bases, leaving 13 bases between them. This CDR3 has 13 amino acids. The CDR3 sequence is CASSFTAGEEQYF. CDR3 coding DNA: TGTGCCAGCAGCTTCACGGCAGGGGAGGAGCAGTACTTC.

The rearrangement links TRBV6-1 to TRBJ1-2, with D tentatively TRBD1 (5 bases). Looked up from germline, CDR1 is MNHNS and CDR2 is SASEGT. Trimming removed 0 bases at V and 8 bases at J, with 16 bases between. There are 15 residues in the CDR3. CDR3 coding DNA: TGTGCCAGCAGTGAAGCGGGAGACAGTGGGGAGGGCTACACCTTC. It codes for CASSEAGDSGEGYTF.

The gene calls are TRBV4-1 and TRBJ2-1, with 10 bases that match TRBD1. This CDR3 has 15 residues. The germline CDR1 and CDR2 sequences are MGHRA and YSYEKL. Trimming removed 2 bases from V and 4 bases from J; junction bases left unmatched: 2. The CDR3 nucleotides are TGCGCCAGCAGCCAATGGACAGGGGGTTACAATGAGCAGTTCTTC. It yields the protein CASSQWTGGYNEQFF.

The chain recombines TRBV4-1 with TRBJ2-6; D is possibly TRBD2 (5 bases). V gave up 7 bases and J gave up 0 bases, with 7 bases separating them. This CDR3 is built from 14 residues. Germline-derived CDR1 and CDR2 are MGHRA and YSYEKL. The CDR3 DNA sequence: TGCGCCAGCAAGGAGGCCTCTGGGGCCAACGTCCTGACTTTC. Encoded protein: CASKEASGANVLTF.

The chain carries TRBV30 and TRBJ2-7; 8 bases match TRBD2. From germline, CDR1 is GTSNPN and CDR2 SVGIG (reference sequence). Trimming took 2 bases from V and 1 from J; bases not matched to a gene: 7. The CDR3 runs 15 residues. For the CDR3, the DNA is TGTGCCTGGAGTCATAGCGGGGAATGGTCCTACGAGCAGTACTTC. It specifies CAWSHSGEWSYEQYF. The full variable domain, with the rest looked up from reference TRBV30 and TRBJ2-7, is SQTIHQWPATLVQPVGSPLSLECTVEGTSNPNLYWYRQAAGRGLQLLFYSVGIGQISSEVPQNLSASRPQDRQFILSSKKLLLSDSGFYLCAWSHSGEWSYEQYFGPGTRLTVT.